The 8 T cell receptor beta chains presented below share a single source sample, sequenced in a study of OX40 agonist ivuxolimab in advanced cancers. The assay was immunoSEQ multiplex PCR, and TCRdb's table has in-frame clones only and misses some. This sample has over 55,000 clones, with about 90% found just once. The sample here was CD4+ or CD8+ T cells sorted from blood, taken in a trial of the OX40 agonist ivuxolimab. The receptors were gathered from an adult with an advanced solid tumor such as melanoma, head and neck, liver or kidney cancer.

This sequence joins TRBV10-3 and TRBJ2-7; 8 bases line up with TRBD2. CDR1 and CDR2 (germline): ENHRY, SYGVKD. The CDR3 runs 16 residues. Trimming cost V 10 bases and J 2 bases; bases outside gene matches: 16. The CDR3 nucleotides are TGTGCCAGATTTCGGGGGTTACTAGCGGAAACCTACGAGCAGTACTTC. This gives the protein CARFRGLLAETYEQYF.

The chain is built from TRBV10-3 and TRBJ2-2, with D unclear. V lost 3 bases and J 4 bases, leaving 9 bases between the germline ends. The CDR3 extends over 14 amino acids. Germline-derived CDR1 and CDR2 are ENHRY and SYGVKD. The CDR3 loop reads CAISESRGTGELFF. The CDR3 region has the DNA TGTGCCATCAGTGAATCCAGAGGCACCGGGGAGCTGTTTTTT.

This chain links TRBV4-1 with TRBJ1-6, with D maybe TRBD1 (6 bases). The germline V gene has CDR1 MGHRA and CDR2 YSYEKL. V was shortened by 1 base and J by 9 bases, with 13 bases between the two germline ends. The CDR3 sequence is 15 residues long. CDR3 nucleotides: TGCGCCAGCAGCCAAGGCTGGGGGGCAAGTTCACCCCTCCACTTT. This codes for CASSQGWGASSPLHF.

V and J are TRBV4-1 and TRBJ2-5, with D perhaps matching TRBD1 (5 bases). Germline CDR1 and CDR2: MGHRA and YSYEKL. V was trimmed by 7 bases and J by 1 base, leaving 13 bases between them. There are 14 residues in the CDR3. This chain's CDR3 is CASKAPGSQETQYF. In DNA, the CDR3 is TGCGCCAGCAAAGCCCCAGGGTCCCAAGAGACCCAGTACTTC.

The rearrangement uses TRBV27 and TRBJ1-2; D remains ambiguous. This CDR3 has 12 amino acids. V lost 7 bases to trimming and J lost 7 bases, with 13 bases between them. Germline CDR1 reads MNHEY; CDR2 reads SMNVEV (reference sequence). CDR3 region: CASKSTGGGYTF. In nucleotides, the CDR3 is TGTGCCAGCAAGAGCACCGGCGGTGGCTACACCTTC.

V gene TRBV9 combines with J gene TRBJ2-1; TRBD1 agrees at 7 bases. The CDR3 loop spans 16 amino acids. Germline V gene data show CDR1 as SGDLS and CDR2 as YYNGEE. The trim removed 3 bases at V and 3 bases at J, leaving 9 bases unmatched. CDR3 sequence reads: CASSATGLYRYNEQFF. CDR3 bases: TGTGCCAGCAGCGCGACAGGGCTTTACCGCTACAATGAGCAGTTCTTC.

This chain uses TRBV5-8 with TRBJ1-5; D unresolved. V was pared by 2 bases and J by 1 base, with 4 bases between. The CDR3 is made up of 13 amino acids. CDR1 SGHTS and CDR2 YDEGEE come from the germline V gene. The CDR3 reads CASSLISNQPQHF. In DNA, the CDR3 is TGTGCCAGCAGCTTAATAAGCAATCAGCCCCAGCATTTT.

The rearrangement uses TRBV2 and TRBJ1-4, with D possibly TRBD1 on 5 matching bases. CDR1 is SNHLY, CDR2 FYNNEI, per germline. CDR3 size: 15 residues. V was pared by 5 bases and J by 0 bases, with 10 bases between. The CDR3 region is CASSLGQATNEKLFF. For the CDR3, the DNA is TGTGCCAGCAGTCTAGGACAAGCAACTAATGAAAAACTGTTTTTT.